The clone carrying this T cell receptor (beta chain) was detected only a few times. The sample is drawn from a study of T-cell reconstitution after alpha-beta-depleted transplantation in children. It was with unique molecular identifiers that the TCRbeta library was prepared. MiXCR, run by TCRdb on the PCR reads, gives a single entry per CDR3 protein. The table lists some 600,000 distinct CDR3 sequences, roughly 17% of them singletons. V dropped 5 bases and J dropped 2 bases, with 13 bases sitting between them. The germline V gene encodes CDR1 DFQATT and CDR2 SNEGSKA (reference sequence). This CDR3 is 14 amino acids long.

This clonotype was obtained from a human donor who donated a stem cell graft to a child with acute myeloid leukemia. Sequenced material: PBMCs from the stem cell graft donor, taken from the stem cell graft. V gene TRBV20-1 combines with J gene TRBJ2-1, with D tentatively TRBD2 (5 bases). Written as DNA, the CDR3 is TGCAGTGCTGATAGCCGGGGTACCTACAATGAGCAGTTCTTC. It yields the protein CSADSRGTYNEQFF.